This T cell receptor (beta chain) stems from a study of CXCR3-negative and CXCR3-positive naive CD8 T cells. Whole-study results and caveats: Both of the naive subsets showed about the same high diversity, but memory CD8+ cells had much less. Compared with CXCR3-negative naive cells, CXCR3-positive naive cells showed more hydrophobic TRB CDR3s.

This CDR3 is 15 amino acids long. Germline lookup yields CDR1 SGHVS and CDR2 FQNEAQ. Libraries of TRB cDNA were made by 5' RACE and carried UMIs. TCRdb reanalyzed the 5' RACE reads and collapses them to one entry per CDR3 protein, without DNA. This sample's clone table lists 49,000 or so distinct CDR3 sequences. Note on this clonotype: Antigen unknown.

The V call is TRBV7-8, the J call TRBJ2-2; TCRdb returns TRBD2, unconfirmable since there is no DNA. Sequences were obtained from naive CXCR3+ CD8+ T cells from blood. Indicated subset: CD45RO-CCR7+CD27+CD95- naive CD8+ T cells expressing CXCR3 (TNR3+). The receptor's source is a human donor in good health. Some clones in this sample may be carry-over from other donors' samples. The CDR3 reads CASTFLAGSAGELFF.